The next 31 T cell receptor beta chains were all read from a single sample in a study of T cell responses to AZD1222 COVID-19 vaccine. Sequencing was performed with immunoSEQ multiplex PCR; in TCRdb, only in-frame clones are kept and a portion is missing. This sample yields about 140,000 clones, of which 89% are seen a single time; 2.9% belongs to the top ten. The specimen was peripheral blood, collected on day 0 of AZD1222 vaccination. These receptors were collected from an adult in good health.

This chain uses TRBV7-8 with TRBJ2-7; D may correspond to TRBD1 or TRBD2 (5 bases each). The V gene lost 5 bases and the J gene lost 5 bases, with 19 bases spanning the gap. The CDR3 runs 15 residues. Germline V gene sequence: CDR1 SGHVS, CDR2 FQNEAQ. In DNA, the CDR3 is TGTGCCAGCAGCCTACCCCAAGCCGGGGCGGACGAGCAGTACTTC. Translating gives CASSLPQAGADEQYF.

This clone showed up just once. J is TRBJ2-6 and V is TRBV7-9; no clear D gene. Germline CDR1 reads SEHNR; CDR2 reads FQNEAQ (reference sequence). CDR3 length: 15 residues. V was clipped by 1 base and J by 4 bases, with 8 bases between them. The CDR3 nucleotides are TGTGCCAGCAGCTTAGGGGTAGGAGGGGCCAACGTCCTGACTTTC. Translation gives CASSLGVGGANVLTF. Full variable domain (missing parts from reference TRBV7-9 and TRBJ2-6): DTGVSQNPRHKITKRGQNVTFRCDPISEHNRLYWYRQTLGQGPEFLTYFQNEAQLEKSRLLSDRFSAERPKGSFSTLEIQRTEQGDSAMYLCASSLGVGGANVLTFGAGSRLTVL.

The chain links TRBV30 to TRBJ2-7, with 7 bases fitting TRBD1. Per the germline V gene, CDR1 is GTSNPN and CDR2 is SVGIG (reference sequence). There are 13 residues in the CDR3. The V and J ends lost 2 bases and 2 bases, in that order; junction bases with no gene match: 3. The CDR3, as DNA: TGTGCCTGGAGTAGACAGGGACCCTACGAGCAGTACTTC. Encoded protein: CAWSRQGPYEQYF.

The rearrangement joins TRBV4-1 to TRBJ1-1; a weak D match, TRBD1 (6 bases). This CDR3 has 18 amino acids. V shed 4 bases and J shed 1 base, with 22 bases lying between them. Germline CDR1 reads MGHRA; CDR2 reads YSYEKL. CDR3 region: CASSPHVRDTLANTEAFF. Here the CDR3 DNA reads TGCGCCAGCAGCCCCCACGTCCGGGACACCCTCGCGAACACTGAAGCTTTCTTT.

This clone was picked up one time. The J gene is TRBJ2-3, the V gene TRBV9; D gene ambiguous. V lost 4 bases to trimming and J lost 1 base, with 13 bases between them. The CDR3 is 15 amino acids. Germline-derived CDR1 and CDR2 are SGDLS and YYNGEE. CDR3 sequence: CASSTDSSRTDTQYF. Here the CDR3 DNA reads TGTGCCAGCAGCACTGACTCCTCTCGCACAGATACGCAGTATTTT.

V is TRBV2 and J is TRBJ1-1; D is unclear. Between the trimmed V and J ends, which lost 10 bases and 2 bases, there was a span of 11 bases. The V gene's germline CDR1 is SNHLY and CDR2 FYNNEI. The CDR3 has 12 residues. CDR3 sequence: CAIYGENTEAFF. The DNA for the CDR3 is TGTGCCATCTACGGGGAAAACACTGAAGCTTTCTTT.

The V call is TRBV6-6, the J call TRBJ2-2; TRBD2 is a possible D gene (5 bases). Per the germline V gene, CDR1 is MNHNY and CDR2 is SVGAGI (reference sequence). The CDR3 runs 17 residues. V dropped 5 bases and J dropped 4 bases, with 20 bases sitting between them. The CDR3 sequence: CASSPSLLEWSTGELFF. CDR3 DNA: TGTGCCAGCAGTCCGAGTTTACTAGAATGGAGCACCGGGGAGCTGTTTTTT.

The V gene is TRBV3-1 (or the pseudogene TRBV3-2), the J gene TRBJ2-1; D may be TRBD2 (5 bases). Germline CDR1 and CDR2: LGHDT and YNNKEL (reference sequence). CDR3 size: 15 residues. Trimming stripped 4 bases from V and 0 bases from J, with 10 bases between. This CDR3 reads CASSLTAASYNEQFF. CDR3 nucleotides: TGTGCCAGCAGCCTCACAGCGGCCTCCTACAATGAGCAGTTCTTC.

The rearrangement joins TRBV2 to TRBJ2-7; 8 positions match TRBD1. The CDR3 has 14 amino acids. CDR1 is SNHLY and CDR2 is FYNNEI in the germline V gene. After removal of 5 bases from V and 3 bases from J, the junction contained 6 bases not matched to a gene. CDR3 protein: CASSRDRGGYEQYF. The CDR3 region has the DNA TGTGCCAGCAGTCGCGACAGGGGAGGCTACGAGCAGTACTTC.

V gene TRBV7-2 combines with J gene TRBJ2-7; 10 nucleotides line up with TRBD2. This CDR3 is 17 amino acids long. Losses at the gene ends were 1 base for V and 3 bases for J; bases not matched to a gene: 9. Germline V gene data show CDR1 as SGHTA and CDR2 as FQGNSA. The CDR3 sequence: CASSLGLAGETLYEQYF. The CDR3 DNA sequence: TGTGCCAGCAGCTTAGGTCTAGCGGGAGAAACCCTCTACGAGCAGTACTTC.

The gene calls are TRBV10-3 and TRBJ1-6; TRBD1 matches 10 bases. Per the germline V gene, CDR1 is ENHRY and CDR2 is SYGVKD. The CDR3 contains 15 residues. Trimming removed 5 bases from V and 6 bases from J; junction bases left unmatched: 4. CDR3 sequence (DNA): TGTGCCATCAGTCGACAGGGGGCCGGTAATTCACCCCTCCACTTT. It is translated as CAISRQGAGNSPLHF.

The V and J genes are TRBV6-2 or TRBV6-3 and TRBJ2-3; D unclear. The germline V gene encodes CDR1 MNHEY and CDR2 SVGEGT. CDR3 length equals 14 residues. V lost 0 bases and J 3 bases, leaving 7 bases between the germline ends. The CDR3 sequence: CASSYSAGTDTQYF. The DNA of the CDR3 is TGTGCCAGCAGTTACTCGGCAGGAACAGATACGCAGTATTTT.

The chain couples TRBV2 to TRBJ1-3, with unresolved D. The germline V gene encodes CDR1 SNHLY and CDR2 FYNNEI. Trimming pared 5 bases from V and 0 bases from J, leaving 8 bases between. This CDR3 spans 14 amino acids. The CDR3 sequence is CASSTYYSGNTIYF. Written as DNA, the CDR3 is TGTGCCAGCAGTACCTACTACTCTGGAAACACCATATATTTT.

The V gene is TRBV6-5, the J gene TRBJ2-1, with 7 bases identical to TRBD2. This CDR3 comprises 13 residues. V lost 5 bases to trimming and J lost 6 bases; unmatched junction nucleotides: 4. Germline V lookup: CDR1 MNHEY, CDR2 SVGAGI. In nucleotides, the CDR3 is TGTGCCAGCAGTCGGGAGGTCCCCAATGAGCAGTTCTTC. The encoded protein is CASSREVPNEQFF.

The chain uses TRBV6-5 and TRBJ2-2, with D perhaps matching TRBD1 or TRBD2 (6 bases each). This CDR3 region has 14 residues. Trimming shortened V by 7 bases and J by 3 bases, and 12 bases separated the two germline ends. Germline CDR1 is MNHEY and CDR2 is SVGAGI. CDR3 amino acids: CASKGGRDTGELFF. For the CDR3, the DNA is TGTGCCAGCAAAGGGGGGCGGGACACCGGGGAGCTGTTTTTT.

In this sample, this clone turned up once. The rearrangement links TRBV4-3 to TRBJ2-5; TRBD2 agrees at 9 bases. CDR1 and CDR2 from the germline V gene are LGHNA and YSLEER. The CDR3 has 15 residues. J was trimmed by 7 bases and V by 0 bases; bases with no gene match: 6. The CDR3 sequence is CASSQDLVSGGTQYF. In DNA form, the CDR3 reads TGCGCCAGCAGCCAAGATCTTGTTAGCGGGGGGACCCAGTACTTC.

The CDR3 bases are TGTGCCAGCAGCTCGCGGGCCCCCTCCTACGAGCAGTACTTC. It yields the protein CASSSRAPSYEQYF. The rearrangement joins TRBV7-8 to TRBJ2-7; TRBD2 is a possible D gene (5 bases). The germline V gene encodes CDR1 SGHVS and CDR2 FQNEAQ. Trimming stripped 4 bases from V and 0 bases from J, with 10 bases between. The CDR3 length is 14 residues. Filled out from reference TRBV7-8 and TRBJ2-7, the complete variable domain reads GAGVSQSPRYKVAKRGQDVALRCDPISGHVSLFWYQQALGQGPEFLTYFQNEAQLDKSGLPSDRFFAERPEGSVSTLKIQRTQQEDSAVYLCASSSRAPSYEQYFGPGTRLTVT.

The V gene is TRBV7-3, the J gene TRBJ2-2; D not resolved. Trimming stripped 5 bases from V and 5 bases from J, with 9 bases between. The CDR3 extends over 13 amino acids. Germline CDR1 and CDR2: SGHTA and FQGTGA. CDR3 loop: CASSAAGTGELFF. The CDR3 DNA sequence: TGTGCCAGCAGCGCCGCCGGTACCGGGGAGCTGTTTTTT.

This chain joins TRBV6-5 and TRBJ2-7; D is perhaps TRBD1 (5 bases). Germline CDR1 MNHEY, CDR2 SVGAGI. The CDR3 sequence is 12 residues long. The V end was cut by 3 bases, the J end by 5 bases, with 8 bases between. The DNA for the CDR3 is TGTGCCAGCAGTTATTTAGGGGACGAGCAGTACTTC. The encoded protein is CASSYLGDEQYF.

The gene calls are TRBV12-3 or TRBV12-4 and TRBJ1-2; possibly TRBD1 for D (6 bases). CDR3 length equals 13 residues. Trimming shortened V by 7 bases and J by 3 bases, and 12 bases separated the two germline ends. The CDR3 DNA follows: TGTGCCAGCACCCCACAGGGTTACTATGGCTACACCTTC. Its translation: CASTPQGYYGYTF.

The chain joins TRBV5-4 to TRBJ2-3, with 9 bases aligning to TRBD1. The CDR3 length is 14 residues. J lost 6 bases, V lost 3 bases, and 5 bases had no gene match. The germline gives CDR1 SGHNT, CDR2 YYREEE (reference sequence). The CDR3 sequence is CASSSNRGLDTQYF. The CDR3 DNA reads TGTGCCAGCAGCTCAAACAGGGGGCTGGATACGCAGTATTTT. Based on the CDR3 plus reference TRBV5-4 and TRBJ2-3, the full variable domain is ETGVTQSPTHLIKTRGQQVTLRCSSQSGHNTVSWYQQALGQGPQFIFQYYREEENGRGNFPPRFSGLQFPNYSSELNVNALELDDSALYLCASSSNRGLDTQYFGPGTRLTVL.

This clone turned up a few times. J is TRBJ2-3 and V is TRBV7-9; D call uncertain. CDR3 length: 15 residues. The V end was cut by 3 bases, the J end by 2 bases, with 12 bases between. Germline CDR1 reads SEHNR; CDR2 reads FQNEAQ (reference sequence). The CDR3 DNA reads as TGTGCCAGCAGCTTCCGTTTCGCTTACACAGATACGCAGTATTTT. This sequence encodes CASSFRFAYTDTQYF.

The CDR3 bases are TGTGCCAGCAGCTTAGCCGGGCCCGGGATCGGTGAGACCCAGTACTTC. This encodes CASSLAGPGIGETQYF. The V call is TRBV7-6, the J call TRBJ2-5, with D possibly being TRBD2 (5 bases). The CDR3 is made up of 16 amino acids. CDR1 SGHVS and CDR2 FNYEAQ come from the germline V gene. Trimming took 0 bases from V and 5 from J, leaving 16 bases between them.

CDR3: CASSGGGGFFGEQYF. The DNA for the CDR3 is TGTGCCAGCAGTGGGGGAGGGGGCTTCTTTGGGGAGCAGTACTTC. This rearrangement joins TRBV25-1 to TRBJ2-7, with D tentatively TRBD1 or TRBD2 (7 bases each). Germline assignment: CDR1 MGHDK and CDR2 SYGVNS. The V end lost 4 bases, the J end lost 7 bases, and 20 bases lay between the germline ends. The CDR3 contains 15 residues.

This clone came up many times. The chain joins TRBV7-9 to TRBJ1-5; 8 bases align to TRBD1. The V gene end was trimmed by 1 base and the J gene end by 1 base; junction bases not matched to a gene: 3. CDR1 is SEHNR, CDR2 FQNEAQ, per germline (reference sequence). The CDR3 is made up of 16 amino acids. The CDR3 DNA follows: TGTGCCAGCAGCTTAGTAACAGGGGGGAGCAATCAGCCCCAGCATTTT. It is translated as CASSLVTGGSNQPQHF.

The genes are TRBV5-6 and TRBJ1-4, with D maybe TRBD1 (6 bases). V gave up 7 bases and J gave up 0 bases, with 10 bases separating them. This CDR3 region has 14 residues. Germline values: CDR1 SGHDT, CDR2 YYEEEE. Here the CDR3 reads CASGGLATNEKLFF. CDR3 sequence (DNA): TGTGCCAGCGGGGGGCTTGCAACTAATGAAAAACTGTTTTTT.

The chain is built from TRBV9 and TRBJ2-1; D possibly corresponds to TRBD1 (6 bases). Germline CDR1 reads SGDLS; CDR2 reads YYNGEE. The CDR3 is made up of 12 amino acids. Trimming took 1 base from V and 12 from J, leaving 11 bases between them. The CDR3, as DNA: TGTGCCAGCAGCGTACAGGGGTTTGGGCAGTTCTTC. Its translation: CASSVQGFGQFF.

J is TRBJ2-7 and V is TRBV5-4, with 8 bases matching TRBD1. The ends lost 0 bases at V and 5 bases at J; junction bases unmatched: 7. The CDR3 runs to 15 residues. The V gene's germline CDR1 is SGHNT and CDR2 YYREEE (reference sequence). The DNA of the CDR3 is TGTGCCAGCAGCTTGGGACAGGGGAGTTTGCACGAGCAGTACTTC. It is translated as CASSLGQGSLHEQYF.

V is TRBV11-2 and J is TRBJ1-5, with D uncertain. The CDR3 contains 13 residues. From germline, CDR1 is SGHAT and CDR2 FQNNGV. Trimming left V 0 bases short and J 6 bases short, with 6 bases between. The CDR3 sequence: CASSLDFTQPQHF. The CDR3 DNA reads as TGTGCCAGCAGCTTAGATTTTACTCAGCCCCAGCATTTT.

This clone was seen a single time. The CDR3 sequence is CASSIIGRDFNYGYTF. In nucleotides, the CDR3 is TGTGCCAGTAGTATTATAGGTAGGGATTTCAACTATGGCTACACCTTC. The rearrangement links TRBV19 to TRBJ1-2; unclear D gene. From germline, CDR1 is LNHDA and CDR2 SQIVND (reference sequence). Trimming removed 3 bases from V and 2 bases from J, with 16 bases in between. CDR3 length equals 16 residues.

The V gene is TRBV5-1, the J gene TRBJ1-2; D is unclear. This CDR3 is 15 amino acids long. Germline assignment: CDR1 SGHRS and CDR2 YFSETQ. Trimming pared 4 bases from V and 6 bases from J, leaving 19 bases between. The CDR3 loop reads CASSSPFSGEDGYTF. In DNA, the CDR3 is TGCGCCAGCAGCAGCCCCTTTAGTGGGGAGGATGGCTACACCTTC.